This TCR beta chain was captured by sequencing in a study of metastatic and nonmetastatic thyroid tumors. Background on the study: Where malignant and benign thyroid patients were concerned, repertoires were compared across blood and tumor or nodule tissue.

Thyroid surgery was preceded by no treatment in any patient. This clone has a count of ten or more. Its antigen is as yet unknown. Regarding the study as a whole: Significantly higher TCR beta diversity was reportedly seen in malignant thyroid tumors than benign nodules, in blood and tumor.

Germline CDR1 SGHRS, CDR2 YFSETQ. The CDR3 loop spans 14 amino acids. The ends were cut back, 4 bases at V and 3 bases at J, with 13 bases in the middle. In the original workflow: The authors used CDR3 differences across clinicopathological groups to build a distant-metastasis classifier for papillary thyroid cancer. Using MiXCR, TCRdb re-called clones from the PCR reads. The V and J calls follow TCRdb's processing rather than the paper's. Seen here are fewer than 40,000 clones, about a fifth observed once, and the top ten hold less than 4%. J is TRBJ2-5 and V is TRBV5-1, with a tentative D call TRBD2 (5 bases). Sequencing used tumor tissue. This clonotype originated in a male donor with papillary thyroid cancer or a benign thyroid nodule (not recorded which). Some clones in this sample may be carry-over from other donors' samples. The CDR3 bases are TGCGCCAGCAGCCGAAGCGGTATTAAAGAGACCCAGTACTTC. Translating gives CASSRSGIKETQYF.